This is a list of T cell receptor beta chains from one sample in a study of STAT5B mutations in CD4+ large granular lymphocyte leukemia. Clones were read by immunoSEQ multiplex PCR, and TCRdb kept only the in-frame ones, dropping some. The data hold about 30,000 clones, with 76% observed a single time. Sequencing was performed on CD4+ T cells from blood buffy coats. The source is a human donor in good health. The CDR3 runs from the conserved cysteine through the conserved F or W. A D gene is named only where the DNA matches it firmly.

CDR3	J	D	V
CAWREIGNEQFF	TRBJ2-1	-	TRBV30
CASSVGPSNTGELFF	TRBJ2-2	-	TRBV18
CASSQTAGELFF	TRBJ2-2	-	TRBV7-2
CASSPGITGVGETQYF	TRBJ2-5	-	TRBV18
CATQYGGGGSNQPQHF	TRBJ1-5	-	TRBV28
CASRGIVTGELFF	TRBJ2-2	-	TRBV2
CASFGLGGEKGTQYF	TRBJ2-3	-	TRBV18
CAISEPRGNGDEQYF	TRBJ2-7	TRBD1	TRBV10-3
CASSLGGTGETEAFF	TRBJ1-1	TRBD1	TRBV7-9
CASTKEAGYEQYF	TRBJ2-7	-	TRBV7-2
CASSYSVAGGNTIYF	TRBJ1-3	-	TRBV6-5
CATLPGLPYNEQFF	TRBJ2-1	-	TRBV2
CASSLGGGAGVPYEQYF	TRBJ2-7	TRBD2	TRBV7-2
CASSRQHPGQGAGETQYF	TRBJ2-5	TRBD1	TRBV4-3
CASSLGSGRSYEQYF	TRBJ2-7	TRBD2	TRBV13
CASSKGSGGAQETQYF	TRBJ2-5	TRBD2	TRBV5-1
CASSAGRGNYGYTF	TRBJ1-2	-	TRBV5-6
CASSLRGTGPETQYF	TRBJ2-5	TRBD1	TRBV28
CASSAGLAGITDTQYF	TRBJ2-3	TRBD2	TRBV5-1
CASRSWDINYGYTF	TRBJ1-2	-	TRBV6-6
CASSSAIFNTGELFF	TRBJ2-2	-	TRBV5-1
CASSWDRGQEKLFF	TRBJ1-4	TRBD1	TRBV6-5
CASSPASYEQYF	TRBJ2-7	-	TRBV18
CASSWQGTGNTEAFF	TRBJ1-1	TRBD1	TRBV5-1
CASRSGAMNTEAFF	TRBJ1-1	-	TRBV19
CASSIGSGDQETQYF	TRBJ2-5	TRBD2	TRBV7-2
CASSAEGGTDTQYF	TRBJ2-3	-	TRBV9
CASSSGARGSETQYF	TRBJ2-5	TRBD1	TRBV9
CASTEPGHSYEQYF	TRBJ2-7	-	TRBV2
CASSEARTSKSGTQYF	TRBJ2-3	TRBD2	TRBV2
CASSEAAKAPLHF	TRBJ1-6	-	TRBV6-1
CASSLEQGFNYGYTF	TRBJ1-2	TRBD1	TRBV7-9
CASSELGQGNYGYTF	TRBJ1-2	-	TRBV6-1
CASSSRGSYNSPLHF	TRBJ1-6	-	TRBV7-2
CAISNGPGNTIYF	TRBJ1-3	-	TRBV10-3
CASSEDGRGNTIYF	TRBJ1-3	-	TRBV9
CASKGNRGNSQETQYF	TRBJ2-5	TRBD1	TRBV6-4
CSVATDGTYEQYF	-	-	TRBV29-1
CASSRDLSGANVLTF	TRBJ2-6	-	TRBV18
CASSLRTGPAGELFF	TRBJ2-2	TRBD1	TRBV7-9
CASSQVGQSSYEQYF	TRBJ2-7	-	TRBV4-2
CASSVTGTTYTDTQYF	TRBJ2-3	TRBD2	TRBV9
CASSLGLTSGSYTGELFF	TRBJ2-2	TRBD2	TRBV7-6
CASSEGGFGSDEQFF	TRBJ2-1	-	TRBV2
CASTVSNQPQHF	TRBJ1-5	-	TRBV28
CASSSPGTSGAYNEQFF	TRBJ2-1	TRBD2	TRBV7-2
CAISELSGFSGNTIYF	TRBJ1-3	-	TRBV10-3